Below, 31 T cell receptor beta chains from the same sample are listed, as sequenced in a study of T cells in localized non-small cell lung cancer. Method: immunoSEQ multiplex PCR; TCRdb's copy keeps in-frame clones and lacks some. Of over 20,000 clones detected, about 80% appear once; the ten largest clones hold about 4.8%. Sequenced here: PBMCs, sampled before any cancer treatment. The receptor source for this set is a man aged 40-75 years with stage II lung adenocarcinoma.

This clone occurred a few times. The chain links TRBV4-1 to TRBJ1-1; tentatively, D is TRBD1 (6 bases). CDR1 and CDR2 (germline): MGHRA, YSYEKL. The V end lost 6 bases, the J end lost 5 bases, and 19 bases lay between the germline ends. CDR3 length: 15 amino acids. For the CDR3, the DNA is TGCGCCAGCAGTGGACGATCAGGGGTGGGGACTGAAGCTTTCTTT. Encoded protein: CASSGRSGVGTEAFF.

The chain has TRBV30 and TRBJ1-5; tentatively, D is TRBD1 (5 bases). There are 15 residues in the CDR3. Trimming shortened V by 3 bases and J by 4 bases, and 16 bases separated the two germline ends. CDR1 and CDR2 (germline): GTSNPN, SVGIG (reference sequence). This chain's CDR3 is CAWSAGGTHNQPQHF. The CDR3 DNA reads TGTGCCTGGAGCGCGGGGGGGACGCATAATCAGCCCCAGCATTTT.

The chain recombines TRBV4-2 with TRBJ2-7; D possibly corresponds to TRBD2 (6 bases). The CDR3 is 14 amino acids. The germline V and J ends were trimmed by 2 bases and 0 bases, with 8 bases remaining between them. Germline V gene sequence: CDR1 LGHNA, CDR2 YNFKEQ. The CDR3 DNA reads TGTGCCAGCAGCCAACCCGGGAGCTCCTACGAGCAGTACTTC. Amino acids: CASSQPGSSYEQYF.

This clone was counted only a few times. The genes are TRBV7-9 and TRBJ1-1; no clear D gene. CDR1 and CDR2 from the germline V gene are SEHNR and FQNEAQ (reference sequence). CDR3 length: 12 amino acids. V was clipped by 3 bases and J by 1 base, with 3 bases between them. Here the CDR3 reads CASSFTNTEAFF. CDR3 sequence (DNA): TGTGCCAGCAGCTTTACGAACACTGAAGCTTTCTTT.

CDR3 bases: TGTGCCAGCAGCTCAAAACAGGGGCTCTATGGCTACACCTTC. It is translated as CASSSKQGLYGYTF. The chain employs TRBV5-6 and TRBJ1-2; 7 positions agree with TRBD1. CDR3 length equals 14 residues. CDR1 and CDR2 (germline): SGHDT, YYEEEE. The V segment lost 3 bases and the J segment 4 bases; nucleotides outside the gene matches: 6.

The chain recombines TRBV11-1 with TRBJ2-2, with 9 positions matching TRBD1. J lost 6 bases, V lost 10 bases, and 9 bases had no gene match. The germline V gene encodes CDR1 SGHAT and CDR2 FQDESV (reference sequence). The CDR3 is 14 amino acids. CDR3 amino acids: CATNPGQGAGELFF. Written as DNA, the CDR3 is TGTGCCACCAATCCGGGACAGGGTGCCGGGGAGCTGTTTTTT.

This clone was counted once. V and J are TRBV6-5 and TRBJ2-7; the match to TRBD1 covers 7 bases. CDR1 is MNHEY and CDR2 is SVGAGI in the germline V gene. V lost 2 bases to trimming and J lost 2 bases; unmatched junction nucleotides: 9. The CDR3 contains 16 residues. CDR3 DNA: TGTGCCAGCAGTTACCATCCGGGACAGACTACCTACGAGCAGTACTTC. As protein: CASSYHPGQTTYEQYF.

This chain uses TRBV9 with TRBJ2-3; D is perhaps TRBD2 (6 bases). Trimming removed 1 base from V and 2 bases from J, with 11 bases in between. CDR1 is SGDLS and CDR2 is YYNGEE in the germline V gene. The CDR3 loop spans 15 amino acids. In nucleotides, the CDR3 is TGTGCCAGCAGCGTACTGAGCGGGCCCACAGATACGCAGTATTTT. It translates to CASSVLSGPTDTQYF.

This chain links TRBV19 with TRBJ2-7; 9 bases map to TRBD1. Germline values: CDR1 LNHDA, CDR2 SQIVND (reference sequence). Germline trimming cut 7 bases from V and 1 base from J; bases unmatched to any gene: 14. The length of the CDR3 is 17 residues. CDR3 protein: CASKDVSGTGRSYEQYF. Here the CDR3 DNA reads TGTGCCAGTAAGGATGTCTCCGGGACAGGGAGGTCCTACGAGCAGTACTTC.

The CDR3, as DNA: TGTGCCAGCAGCCCTGGGATCGGACAGGGCTATGGCTACACCTTC. Its protein product is CASSPGIGQGYGYTF. The chain recombines TRBV7-3 with TRBJ1-2; 8 bases match TRBD1. The V gene end was trimmed by 5 bases and the J gene end by 4 bases; junction bases not matched to a gene: 9. Looked up from germline, CDR1 is SGHTA and CDR2 is FQGTGA. This CDR3 has 15 amino acids.

The chain combines TRBV30 with TRBJ2-3; no clear D. V was cut by 0 bases and J by 6 bases, with 16 bases left in between. Per the germline V gene, CDR1 is GTSNPN and CDR2 is SVGIG (reference sequence). The CDR3 is 15 amino acids. CDR3 sequence reads: CAWSVLDRDKDTQYF. The CDR3 DNA reads as TGTGCCTGGAGTGTACTCGATCGTGATAAGGATACGCAGTATTTT.

The chain uses TRBV7-7 and TRBJ2-1; TRBD1 might be the D (5 bases). CDR3 length equals 13 residues. Trimming stripped 0 bases from V and 5 bases from J, with 5 bases between. The germline V gene has CDR1 SSHAT and CDR2 FNYEAQ (reference sequence). CDR3 sequence: CASSLAQDNEQFF. DNA for the CDR3: TGTGCCAGCAGCTTAGCACAGGACAATGAGCAGTTCTTC.

The gene calls are TRBV6-1 and TRBJ2-1; D not certain. The germline CDR1 and CDR2 sequences are MNHNS and SASEGT. There are 13 residues in the CDR3. Trimming shortened V by 2 bases and J by 6 bases, and 8 bases separated the two germline ends. CDR3 in amino acids: CASSESLRNEQFF. The CDR3 bases are TGTGCCAGCAGTGAAAGTTTACGCAATGAGCAGTTCTTC.

This clone was seen only once. The rearrangement uses TRBV20-1 and TRBJ2-1, with a possible D match to TRBD2 (5 bases). Trimming shortened V by 7 bases and J by 7 bases, and 8 bases separated the two germline ends. The CDR3 is 10 residues long. CDR1 and CDR2 from the germline V gene are DFQATT and SNEGSKA (reference sequence). CDR3 sequence: CSVPGNEQFF. CDR3 nucleotide sequence: TGCAGTGTGCCGGGGAATGAGCAGTTCTTC.

The V gene is TRBV7-9, the J gene TRBJ2-6; unclear D gene. V shed 3 bases and J shed 5 bases, with 5 bases lying between them. Germline CDR1 reads SEHNR; CDR2 reads FQNEAQ (reference sequence). The CDR3 has 13 amino acids. This CDR3 reads CASSLGRANVLTF. The CDR3 DNA is TGTGCCAGCAGCTTGGGGAGGGCCAACGTCCTGACTTTC.

This clone was seen once. V and J are TRBV29-1 and TRBJ1-2; 9 nucleotides line up with TRBD1. The V gene's germline CDR1 is SQVTM and CDR2 ANQGSEA. After removal of 6 bases from V and 1 base from J, the junction contained 12 bases not matched to a gene. This CDR3 contains 16 residues. The CDR3 nucleotides are TGCAGCGTCCGAAACTTCCGACAGGGGGTTAACTATGGCTACACCTTC. The encoded protein is CSVRNFRQGVNYGYTF.

The rearrangement uses TRBV7-2 and TRBJ1-2; D is undetermined. The germline V gene encodes CDR1 SGHTA and CDR2 FQGNSA. The CDR3 runs 12 residues. The V end lost 2 bases, the J end lost 8 bases, and 9 bases lay between the germline ends. CDR3 nucleotide sequence: TGTGCCAGCAGCTTAAGCCGAGAGGGCTACACCTTC. Translating it yields CASSLSREGYTF.

The chain has TRBV6-1 and TRBJ2-1; a weak D match, TRBD1 (6 bases). Germline values: CDR1 MNHNS, CDR2 SASEGT. The germline V and J ends were trimmed by 6 bases and 9 bases, with 12 bases remaining between them. The CDR3 totals 12 residues. The CDR3: CASRATGTEQFF. CDR3 sequence (DNA): TGTGCCAGCAGGGCCACAGGGACTGAGCAGTTCTTC.

This chain connects TRBV6-4 to TRBJ1-6; TRBD1 matches at 7 bases. This CDR3 region has 19 residues. Germline V CDR1 and CDR2: MRHNA, SNTAGT. Losses at the gene ends were 0 bases for V and 7 bases for J; bases not matched to a gene: 15. CDR3 sequence reads: CASSDSLRLKGAPNSPLHF. The CDR3 nucleotides are TGTGCCAGCAGTGACTCATTAAGGTTAAAGGGGGCTCCAAATTCACCCCTCCACTTT.

This clone was seen once. The chain has TRBV13 and TRBJ2-2; D unclear. The CDR3 spans 13 residues. The germline V gene has CDR1 PRHDT and CDR2 FYEKMQ (reference sequence). The V end was cut by 7 bases, the J end by 0 bases, with 6 bases between. CDR3 loop: CASTRTNTGELFF. The CDR3 DNA follows: TGTGCCAGCACCCGGACGAACACCGGGGAGCTGTTTTTT.

The rearrangement links TRBV15 to TRBJ2-3; TRBD1 agrees at 8 bases. CDR3 length: 14 residues. The trim removed 9 bases at V and 1 base at J, leaving 6 bases unmatched. Germline lookup yields CDR1 LNHNV and CDR2 YYDKDF (reference sequence). The DNA of the CDR3 is TGTGCCACTGAATCGACAGGGGGCACAGATACGCAGTATTTT. Its protein product is CATESTGGTDTQYF. Full variable domain (outside the CDR3, taken from reference TRBV15 and TRBJ2-3): DAMVIQNPRYQVTQFGKPVTLSCSQTLNHNVMYWYQQKSSQAPKLLFHYYDKDFNNEADTPDNFQSRRPNTSFCFLDIRSPGLGDTAMYLCATESTGGTDTQYFGPGTRLTVL.

This chain uses TRBV6-1 with TRBJ1-6, with D unclear. This CDR3 contains 14 residues. Germline CDR1 reads MNHNS; CDR2 reads SASEGT. The V end lost 7 bases, the J end lost 2 bases, and 9 bases lay between the germline ends. The CDR3 DNA reads as TGTGCCAGCACCGAGGGAACCTATAATTCACCCCTCCACTTT. This gives the protein CASTEGTYNSPLHF.

This clone has a single count. The chain carries TRBV7-2 and TRBJ2-1; TRBD1 matches 7 bases. The trim removed 5 bases at V and 0 bases at J, leaving 7 bases unmatched. The V gene's germline CDR1 is SGHTA and CDR2 FQGNSA. There are 16 residues in the CDR3. In nucleotides, the CDR3 is TGTGCCAGCAGCCTCAGGGGGTCGAGCTCCTACAATGAGCAGTTCTTC. This encodes CASSLRGSSSYNEQFF.

This clone occurred a few times. The rearrangement joins TRBV28 to TRBJ1-5; TRBD1 matches at 8 bases. The CDR3 covers 13 residues. Germline lookup yields CDR1 MDHEN and CDR2 SYDVKM. The V segment lost 6 bases and the J segment 5 bases; nucleotides outside the gene matches: 3. CDR3 in amino acids: CASRTGDDQPQHF. As DNA, the CDR3 is TGTGCCAGCAGGACAGGGGATGATCAGCCCCAGCATTTT.

This rearrangement joins TRBV27 to TRBJ2-5, with TRBD1 matching 10 bases. The CDR3 has 18 residues. J gave up 4 bases and V 6 bases, and 17 bases lay outside the gene matches. Per germline, CDR1 MNHEY and CDR2 SMNVEV (reference sequence). CDR3 nucleotides: TGTGCCAGCAGGCCCTGGGGCGGGACAGGGGTGTATATAGAGACCCAGTACTTC. Translating gives CASRPWGGTGVYIETQYF.

For the CDR3, the DNA is TGTGCCAGCAGCTCTTTCAATGAGCAGTTCTTC. Amino acid sequence: CASSSFNEQFF. The chain couples TRBV7-9 to TRBJ2-1, with no clear D. There are 11 residues in the CDR3. V was pared by 4 bases and J by 6 bases, with 4 bases between. CDR1 SEHNR and CDR2 FQNEAQ come from the germline V gene (reference sequence). Supplemented by reference TRBV7-9 and TRBJ2-1, the full variable domain reads DTGVSQNPRHKITKRGQNVTFRCDPISEHNRLYWYRQTLGQGPEFLTYFQNEAQLEKSRLLSDRFSAERPKGSFSTLEIQRTEQGDSAMYLCASSSFNEQFFGPGTRLTVL.

The genes are TRBV20-1 and TRBJ2-3; D is ambiguous. Trimming left V 4 bases short and J 2 bases short, with 1 base between. Germline CDR1 reads DFQATT; CDR2 reads SNEGSKA (reference sequence). The CDR3 runs 10 residues. The CDR3 nucleotides are TGCAGTGCTAACACAGATACGCAGTATTTT. It codes for CSANTDTQYF.

Details on this clone: Germline and junction disagree at one end, which may indicate a read error. The chain combines TRBV10-3 with TRBJ2-1; the D is unclear. Germline-derived CDR1 and CDR2 are ENHRY and SYGVKD. The CDR3 contains 11 residues. CDR3 protein: CAINEAGEQFF. Here the CDR3 DNA reads TGTGCCATCAATGAGGCAGGAGAGCAGTTCTTC.

This chain uses TRBV11-2 with TRBJ2-2, with a weak D call TRBD1 (5 bases). Looked up from germline, CDR1 is SGHAT and CDR2 is FQNNGV. The V and J ends lost 2 bases and 7 bases respectively, with 11 bases between them. This CDR3 is built from 14 residues. Here the CDR3 DNA reads TGTGCCAGCAGCTTAAGGGGCTTGTTCGGGGAGCTGTTTTTT. This encodes CASSLRGLFGELFF.

The chain recombines TRBV5-1 with TRBJ2-1, with 7 bases fitting TRBD2. CDR1 is SGHRS, CDR2 YFSETQ, per germline. The CDR3 consists of 13 residues. V trimming: 8 bases; J trimming: 3 bases; junction bases outside the gene matches: 5. In nucleotides, the CDR3 is TGCGCCAGTATGCGGGAGAGCTACAATGAGCAGTTCTTC. Protein product: CASMRESYNEQFF.

The chain uses TRBV21-1 and TRBJ1-1. TRBV21-1 is a pseudogene. CDR3 size: 12 residues. The CDR3 spells CASFRGVTEAFF. CDR3 bases: TGTGCCAGCTTCCGAGGGGTAACTGAAGCTTTCTTT.